This T cell receptor beta chain was identified in a study of T cell repertoires in cytomegalovirus infection. TCRdb used MiXCR to reprocess the reads, holding one entry per CDR3 protein. The table includes 680,000 or so distinct CDR3 sequences, roughly a third detected once. The V end lost 2 bases, the J end lost 8 bases, and 13 bases lay between the germline ends. The CDR3 totals 15 residues. Germline V gene data show CDR1 as SGHVS and CDR2 as FQNEAQ. This clonotype occurred many times. The antigen remains unidentified. The gene calls are TRBV7-8 and TRBJ1-6, with unresolved D. The TCR comes from a human donor in good health (CMV status not recorded). Some clones in this sample may be carry-over from other donors' samples. The source was cultured PBMCs, collected from culture after CMV antigen stimulation. This CDR3 reads CASSLSHAYDSPLHF. The CDR3 DNA reads TGTGCCAGCAGCTTAAGTCACGCTTATGATTCACCCCTCCACTTT.